This T cell receptor beta chain is drawn from a study of T cells in Graves' hyperthyroidism and ophthalmopathy. Germline loops: CDR1 SGHVS, CDR2 FQNEAQ. This CDR3 region has 16 residues. The V and J ends lost 5 bases and 7 bases, in that order; junction bases with no gene match: 13. General study results and limits: In the blood, most expanded thyroid clonotypes above 0.001 appeared as well.

This clonotype was seen only a few times. Antigen specificity is unknown. Amplified regions were TCR beta CDR3 sequences from RNA transcripts. The TCR CDR3 was amplified in a first-round RT-PCR using the HTBI primer set. TCRdb redid the calling of the multiplex PCR reads with MiXCR, one entry per CDR3 protein. The data contain approximately 490,000 distinct CDR3 sequences, around a fifth of them singletons. This clonotype was obtained from a woman in her 70s with Graves' ophthalmopathy. Sequencing input: blood. The V call is TRBV7-8, the J call TRBJ1-2; 10 bases agree with TRBD1. The CDR3 coding sequence is TGTGCCAGCAGCCGACAGGGTTCGACAGGGGGCTTTGGCTACACCTTC. This gives the protein CASSRQGSTGGFGYTF.